This T cell receptor (beta chain) was retrieved from a study of graft-versus-host responses after intestinal transplantation (dated by TCRdb to the early 2020s). Regarding the research as a whole: Multivisceral, liver-intestinal, or isolated intestinal transplants were received by the recipients. Anti-thymocyte globulin induction was given to all recipients, followed by maintenance tacrolimus and steroids for about 3 years. Bulk TCR-beta CDR3 sequencing was used to track graft-versus-host and host-versus-graft alloreactive T cell clones in the graft, circulation and bone marrow after intestinal transplantation. Alloreactive clones were identified by sequencing pre-transplant mixed lymphocyte reaction products and comparing these products with unstimulated pre-transplant donor and recipient T cells. The cohort enrolled 20 to 25 intestinal transplant recipients, one of whom was a retransplant, and 3 patients without pretransplant specimens were excluded. A peak of at least 4% donor T cells among recipient peripheral blood mononuclear cells was the definition used for donor T cell macrochimerism. Samples from three later patients were sequenced in-house on an Illumina MiSeq with MiXCR processing rather than by the commercial service. Paper-wide results and their limitations: GvH clones turned up in recipient bone marrow, with some appearing earlier in ileal mucosa or blood, a pattern consistent with an intestinal mucosal origin. High GvH to HvG T cell clonal ratios were observed in the allografts of patients with donor T cell macrochimerism. Conclusions were limited by the relatively low number and heterogeneity of intestinal transplant patients. Peak levels of circulating GvH clones were associated with declines in HvG clones early after transplant.

The library came from the immunoSEQ multiplex PCR assay. For most patients, genomic DNA was isolated using the Qiagen DNeasy Blood and Tissue Kit and was shipped frozen to Adaptive Biotechnologies for TCR sequencing. Adaptive Biotechnologies carried out high-throughput TCR-beta CDR3 sequencing of genomic DNA for most patients. The original pipeline was this. Adaptive's ImmunoSEQ software supplied the TCR sequencing data for around 19 patients, while MiXCR and VDJtools were used to process a few other patients. CD4 versus CD8 sorting errors were corrected by removing sequences found in both subsets at a frequency ratio below 5:1. CDR3 nucleotide sequences shared between donor and recipient were removed because their origin could not be assigned. At least 2-fold expansion over unstimulated cells and a minimum CFSE-low frequency of 0.002% (template counts) or 0.001% (read counts) were required for clones to be classified as alloreactive. Clones were considered mappable if detected in sequenced pre-transplant spleen, lymph node, or MLR CFSE-low populations of the donor or recipient. Cumulative frequency of alloreactive clones was calculated as a percentage of all sequences weighted by copy number. The table was pulled from immuneACCESS by TCRdb, which kept in-frame rearrangements only. Such tables lose some clones; where checked, under half of the loss comes from unresolved V genes, and the rest has no known cause. V and J calls and clone size come straight from that table; D and trimming were deduced from the DNA. The sample table contains tens of thousands of clones; only one count was recorded for 90% to 95% of them. Together, the top ten hold less than 0.5% of the sample.

CDR1 and CDR2, per the germline V gene, are MNHNS and SASEGT. The V end loses 3 bases and the J end loses 4 bases, and a stretch of 10 bases separates them. The CDR3 holds 15 amino acids from the cysteine to the phenylalanine. Just CDR3 DNA is preserved here, 45 bases in frame from base 1. Remarks on this clone: This clone's antigen is unknown. No much larger clone exists at a distance of one base, and base qualities are not known.

Taken with the paper, the label for time point translates to: cells obtained before transplantation from donor or recipient. CD3+CD4+ and CD3+CD8+ populations were FACS-sorted from unstimulated pre-transplant donor and recipient cells taken from spleen or lymph nodes. The rearranged segments are TRBV6-1 and TRBJ1-6; the D segment could be TRBD1, given 6 matching bases. The TCR sequence derives from a human donor who received an intestinal transplant. The specimen comprised unstimulated CD8+ T cells sorted from spleen or lymph node cells, sampled before intestinal transplant. The CDR3 corresponds to CASSDRGRYNSPLHF. In nucleotide form, the sequence is TGTGCCAGCAGTGACAGGGGTCGGTATAATTCACCCCTCCACTTT.